The 32 T cell receptor beta chains given below trace back to one sample, sequenced in a study of control samples from healthy donors and cancer patients. Clones were read by immunoSEQ multiplex PCR, and TCRdb kept only the in-frame ones, dropping some. This table holds tens of thousands of clones, roughly nine tenths found once. Sequencing was done on a sample of blood. The receptor source for this set is a woman aged 70-85 years in good health.

Written as DNA, the CDR3 is TGTGCCAGCAGCCCTGGGTTTCCCGATTCACCCCTCCACTTT. It encodes CASSPGFPDSPLHF. The gene calls are TRBV3-1 (or the pseudogene TRBV3-2) and TRBJ1-6; the D is unclear. The CDR3 is 14 amino acids. Germline CDR1 is LGHDT and CDR2 is YNNKEL (reference sequence). The V end lost 4 bases, the J end lost 8 bases, and 12 bases lay between the germline ends.

The chain employs TRBV5-8 and TRBJ1-1; tentatively, D is TRBD1 (5 bases). The ends were cut back, 1 base at V and 0 bases at J, with 10 bases in the middle. The germline CDR1 and CDR2 sequences are SGHTS and YDEGEE. CDR3 length equals 15 residues. CDR3 residues: CASSLWGTMNTEAFF. The CDR3 DNA sequence: TGTGCCAGCAGCTTGTGGGGGACCATGAACACTGAAGCTTTCTTT.

The gene calls are TRBV25-1 and TRBJ1-2; a weak D match, TRBD1 (6 bases). V was trimmed by 6 bases and J by 6 bases, leaving 17 bases between them. Germline V gene data show CDR1 as MGHDK and CDR2 as SYGVNS. The CDR3 consists of 14 residues. The CDR3, as DNA: TGTGCCAGCAGGGGACTACGGGGGGCTGATGGCTACACCTTC. Its translation: CASRGLRGADGYTF.

The rearrangement joins TRBV20-1 to TRBJ1-1; no firm D call. Germline V gene data show CDR1 as DFQATT and CDR2 as SNEGSKA (reference sequence). The CDR3 length is 11 residues. The CDR3 here is CRFAGDTEAFF. DNA for the CDR3: TGCAGATTCGCCGGAGACACTGAAGCTTTCTTT.

The chain employs TRBV2 and TRBJ2-5; TRBD2 is a possible D gene (6 bases). The germline gives CDR1 SNHLY, CDR2 FYNNEI. V was pared by 0 bases and J by 5 bases, with 19 bases between. This CDR3 has 17 residues. Here the CDR3 DNA reads TGTGCCAGCAGTGAAGCCAGGGCGGGGAGCCGGGTCGAGACCCAGTACTTC. It is translated as CASSEARAGSRVETQYF.

The chain joins TRBV3-1 (or the pseudogene TRBV3-2) to TRBJ1-3; 7 nucleotides align to TRBD1. The CDR3 spans 15 residues. Trimming cost V 6 bases and J 3 bases; bases outside gene matches: 8. In germline, CDR1 is LGHDT, CDR2 YNNKEL (reference sequence). The CDR3: CASSHTGVDGNTIYF. CDR3 in DNA: TGTGCCAGCAGTCATACAGGGGTGGATGGAAACACCATATATTTT.

V and J are TRBV27 and TRBJ1-2; 10 bases are shared with TRBD1. The J segment lost 5 bases and the V segment lost 2 bases, leaving 11 bases of the junction unmatched. Germline CDR1 and CDR2: MNHEY and SMNVEV (reference sequence). This CDR3 comprises 17 residues. The CDR3 DNA reads TGTGCCAGCAGTTTACGGACAGGGGGTAGCGTAAGTTATGGCTACACCTTC. Translating it yields CASSLRTGGSVSYGYTF.

The chain couples TRBV6-5 to TRBJ1-6, with TRBD1 identical over 7 bases. Germline CDR1 and CDR2: MNHEY and SVGAGI. Trimming cost V 0 bases and J 9 bases; bases outside gene matches: 5. The CDR3 is 15 amino acids. CDR3 DNA: TGTGCCAGCAGTTACTCAACAGGGGTGGTTTCACCCCTCCACTTT. Its protein is CASSYSTGVVSPLHF.

The J gene is TRBJ2-7, the V gene TRBV23-1; 9 positions agree with TRBD1. TRBV23-1 is placed among ORFs of uncertain function. CDR3 size: 15 residues. Unmatched junction bases numbered 10, after V lost 7 bases and J lost 3 bases. The CDR3 coding sequence is TGCGCCAGCATTCCACCGGGACAGGGTGACTACGAGCAGTACTTC. Protein product: CASIPPGQGDYEQYF.

This chain links TRBV2 with TRBJ1-2; D remains unclear. The V end was cut by 3 bases, the J end by 6 bases, with 8 bases between. This CDR3 is built from 12 residues. The germline gives CDR1 SNHLY, CDR2 FYNNEI. The CDR3 sequence: CASSDAGNGYTF. CDR3 nucleotides: TGTGCCAGCAGTGATGCCGGTAATGGCTACACCTTC.

The rearrangement joins TRBV25-1 to TRBJ1-1; D unclear. Germline loops: CDR1 MGHDK, CDR2 SYGVNS. The V end lost 3 bases, the J end lost 11 bases, and 19 bases lay between the germline ends. There are 14 residues in the CDR3. CDR3 sequence reads: CASSDMVGLTGAFF. The CDR3 bases are TGTGCCAGCAGTGATATGGTCGGCCTGACGGGGGCTTTCTTT.

The V and J genes are TRBV11-2 and TRBJ2-7; D may be TRBD2 (6 bases). This CDR3 has 14 residues. The V end was cut by 1 base, the J end by 0 bases, with 7 bases between. Germline CDR1 and CDR2: SGHAT and FQNNGV. CDR3 sequence: CASSLVRGSYEQYF. CDR3 sequence (DNA): TGTGCCAGCAGCTTAGTGCGGGGCTCCTACGAGCAGTACTTC.

The chain links TRBV6-5 to TRBJ1-2; unclear D gene. CDR1 and CDR2 from the germline V gene are MNHEY and SVGAGI. Between the trimmed V and J ends, which lost 7 bases and 0 bases, there was a span of 12 bases. The length of the CDR3 is 14 residues. The CDR3: CASKSGATNYGYTF. The CDR3, as DNA: TGTGCCAGCAAGTCGGGAGCCACTAACTATGGCTACACCTTC.

The chain employs TRBV5-1 and TRBJ1-4, with D perhaps matching TRBD1 (5 bases). Germline assignment: CDR1 SGHRS and CDR2 YFSETQ. This CDR3 contains 18 residues. The V end was cut by 0 bases, the J end by 7 bases, with 22 bases between. The CDR3 sequence: CASSLDGAPPPRGEKLFF. CDR3 nucleotide sequence: TGCGCCAGCAGCTTGGACGGGGCGCCACCGCCTCGTGGTGAAAAACTGTTTTTT. The whole variable domain, filled in from reference TRBV5-1 and TRBJ1-4, reads KAGVTQTPRYLIKTRGQQVTLSCSPISGHRSVSWYQQTPGQGLQFLFEYFSETQRNKGNFPGRFSGRQFSNSRSEMNVSTLELGDSALYLCASSLDGAPPPRGEKLFFGSGTQLSVL.

The J gene is TRBJ2-2, the V gene TRBV19; D may be TRBD1 (6 bases). Germline loops: CDR1 LNHDA, CDR2 SQIVND (reference sequence). Trimming cost V 7 bases and J 3 bases, with 15 bases left between them. The CDR3 spans 15 residues. The CDR3 bases are TGTGCCAGTACCCCGACACCAGGGGACACCGGGGAGCTGTTTTTT. This sequence encodes CASTPTPGDTGELFF.

This chain uses TRBV19 with TRBJ2-3; D tentatively fits TRBD1 or TRBD2 (5 bases each). This CDR3 comprises 14 residues. Looked up from germline, CDR1 is LNHDA and CDR2 is SQIVND (reference sequence). The V gene lost 7 bases and the J gene lost 6 bases, with 17 bases spanning the gap. This CDR3 is CASTRDERWDTQYF. CDR3 in DNA: TGTGCCAGTACCCGGGACGAGAGATGGGATACGCAGTATTTT.

The gene calls are TRBV6-5 and TRBJ2-7, with D perhaps TRBD2 (6 bases). The germline gives CDR1 MNHEY, CDR2 SVGAGI. V was pared by 9 bases and J by 2 bases, with 17 bases between. This CDR3 spans 14 amino acids. The CDR3 is CASDMGDSAYEQYF. The DNA of the CDR3 is TGTGCCAGTGACATGGGGGACTCCGCCTACGAGCAGTACTTC.

The CDR3 loop is CASSLVIAGPFYNEQFF. CDR3 nucleotide sequence: TGTGCCAGCAGCTTAGTAATAGCGGGGCCCTTTTACAATGAGCAGTTCTTC. The chain is built from TRBV11-2 and TRBJ2-1; 8 bases are shared with TRBD2. Looked up from germline, CDR1 is SGHAT and CDR2 is FQNNGV. The ends lost 1 base at V and 4 bases at J; junction bases unmatched: 9. This CDR3 is built from 17 residues.

V usage is TRBV19 and J usage is TRBJ1-4, with 7 bases lining up with TRBD1. This CDR3 region has 14 residues. Germline CDR1 LNHDA, CDR2 SQIVND (reference sequence). J lost 3 bases, V lost 3 bases, and 1 base had no gene match. The CDR3 is CASSMQGANEKLFF. As DNA, the CDR3 is TGTGCCAGTAGTATGCAGGGGGCTAATGAAAAACTGTTTTTT.

The chain couples TRBV9 to TRBJ2-7; 8 nucleotides agree with TRBD2. Unmatched junction bases numbered 5, after V lost 0 bases and J lost 3 bases. Germline assignment: CDR1 SGDLS and CDR2 YYNGEE. The CDR3 loop spans 15 amino acids. Here the CDR3 reads CASSVGLAGIYEQYF. The CDR3 DNA is TGTGCCAGCAGCGTAGGGCTAGCGGGCATCTACGAGCAGTACTTC.

This rearrangement joins TRBV28 to TRBJ2-2; no reliable D call. The V end was cut by 5 bases, the J end by 1 base, with 14 bases between. From germline, CDR1 is MDHEN and CDR2 SYDVKM. The CDR3 consists of 16 residues. CDR3 coding DNA: TGTGCCAGCAGTCATACAGTGAGGATGAACACCGGGGAGCTGTTTTTT. It specifies CASSHTVRMNTGELFF.

The chain carries TRBV5-6 and TRBJ2-5, with TRBD2 identical over 12 bases. The V gene's germline CDR1 is SGHDT and CDR2 YYEEEE. V lost 4 bases to trimming and J lost 5 bases; unmatched junction nucleotides: 6. This CDR3 comprises 15 residues. The CDR3 loop is CASSTGLAGFETQYF. CDR3 DNA: TGTGCCAGCAGCACCGGACTAGCGGGGTTTGAGACCCAGTACTTC.

CDR3 sequence (DNA): TGTGCCAGCAGCGGCCCGGGGTACGAGCAGTACTTC. Protein sequence: CASSGPGYEQYF. The chain employs TRBV9 and TRBJ2-7, with a weak D call TRBD2 (5 bases). CDR3 size: 12 residues. Germline V CDR1 and CDR2: SGDLS, YYNGEE. Deletions cut 3 bases from V and 4 bases from J, with 8 bases between.

The chain joins TRBV11-2 to TRBJ2-5; no firm D call. Looked up from germline, CDR1 is SGHAT and CDR2 is FQNNGV. Trimming shortened V by 1 base and J by 2 bases, and 8 bases separated the two germline ends. This CDR3 has 14 residues. The CDR3 DNA reads TGTGCCAGCAGCTTAGGCGTGGGACAAGAGACCCAGTACTTC. Its protein is CASSLGVGQETQYF.

The J gene is TRBJ2-5, the V gene TRBV19; D is ambiguous. V shed 3 bases and J shed 5 bases, with 13 bases lying between them. CDR3 length equals 14 residues. The germline CDR1 and CDR2 sequences are LNHDA and SQIVND (reference sequence). CDR3 amino acids: CASSIHGPQETQYF. The CDR3 coding sequence is TGTGCCAGTAGTATCCATGGGCCCCAGGAGACCCAGTACTTC.

As DNA, the CDR3 is TGTGCCAGCAGTGAGGGGCAGGGTATGAATCAGCCCCAGCATTTT. This gives the protein CASSEGQGMNQPQHF. V gene TRBV6-1 combines with J gene TRBJ1-5; weak D call: TRBD1 (5 bases). CDR3 length: 15 residues. V lost 3 bases to trimming and J lost 4 bases, with 13 bases between them. Germline CDR1 is MNHNS and CDR2 is SASEGT.

V and J are TRBV5-4 and TRBJ2-5, with TRBD2 matching over 11 bases. J gave up 4 bases and V 0 bases, and 5 bases lay outside the gene matches. There are 16 residues in the CDR3. Germline-derived CDR1 and CDR2 are SGHNT and YYREEE (reference sequence). Here the CDR3 DNA reads TGTGCCAGCAGCTTGGCCACTAGCGGGGGAGGAGAGACCCAGTACTTC. It encodes CASSLATSGGGETQYF.

The chain couples TRBV5-8 to TRBJ2-7; TRBD1 matches at 9 bases. Germline CDR1 and CDR2: SGHTS and YDEGEE. The CDR3 loop spans 15 amino acids. The ends lost 2 bases at V and 1 base at J; junction bases unmatched: 4. This CDR3 is CASSFTGTGSYEQYF. Written as DNA, the CDR3 is TGTGCCAGCAGCTTCACCGGGACAGGGTCCTACGAGCAGTACTTC.

Only one count was recorded for this clone. Here the CDR3 reads CASSPRTSGFSDTQYF. The CDR3 coding sequence is TGTGCCAGCAGCCCCCGGACTAGCGGTTTTTCAGATACGCAGTATTTT. The genes are TRBV7-2 and TRBJ2-3, with 10 bases aligning to TRBD2. CDR1 is SGHTA and CDR2 is FQGNSA in the germline V gene. CDR3 length equals 16 residues. V dropped 5 bases and J dropped 4; count of bases not matched to a gene: 9. Combining the CDR3 with reference TRBV7-2 and TRBJ2-3 gives the whole variable domain GAGVSQSPSNKVTEKGKDVELRCDPISGHTALYWYRQSLGQGLEFLIYFQGNSAPDKSGLPSDRFSAERTGGSVSTLTIQRTQQEDSAVYLCASSPRTSGFSDTQYFGPGTRLTVL.

The V call is TRBV9, the J call TRBJ2-3; no firm D call. Trimming left V 0 bases short and J 0 bases short, with 17 bases between. Germline V gene lookup returns CDR1 SGDLS and CDR2 YYNGEE. The length of the CDR3 is 18 residues. CDR3: CASSVGGATGASTDTQYF. The DNA of the CDR3 is TGTGCCAGCAGCGTAGGTGGAGCGACGGGCGCTAGCACAGATACGCAGTATTTT.

This clone is a singleton in its sample. The CDR3, as DNA: TGTGCCAGCAGCGGACTAGCCTTCCGCTACGAGCAGTACTTC. Translation: CASSGLAFRYEQYF. The V gene is TRBV6-5, the J gene TRBJ2-7; 8 bases match TRBD2. CDR1 is MNHEY and CDR2 is SVGAGI in the germline V gene. With 6 bases clipped from V and 3 bases from J, the junction kept 7 bases outside the gene matches. The CDR3 runs 14 residues.

This clone was detected once. The V and J genes are TRBV19 and TRBJ1-5, with D possibly TRBD1 on 6 matching bases. Trimming took 1 base from V and 6 from J, leaving 19 bases between them. CDR1 and CDR2 from the germline V gene are LNHDA and SQIVND (reference sequence). This CDR3 spans 17 amino acids. CDR3 residues: CASSIGTVSPNRQPQHF. In DNA, the CDR3 is TGTGCCAGTAGTATAGGGACAGTCTCCCCTAATCGTCAGCCCCAGCATTTT.